The 20 T cell receptor beta chains in this list originate from one sample, sequenced in a study of early T cells in non-severe SARS-CoV-2 infection. TCRdb called the 5' RACE reads again in MiXCR, with one record for every CDR3 protein. Of about 110,000 distinct CDR3 sequences in the sample, 12% are singletons; the top ten hold around 3.1%. Sequencing was carried out using whole blood. Source of these receptors: an adult who was a healthcare worker with PCR-confirmed SARS-CoV-2 infection or an uninfected control (not recorded which).

Comments on this clonotype: This sequence may be a read error, since a much larger clone differs from it by one base. The chain links TRBV5-4 to TRBJ1-6, with 9 nucleotides matching TRBD1. From germline, CDR1 is SGHNT and CDR2 YYREEE (reference sequence). CDR3 length: 15 amino acids. In nucleotides, the CDR3 is TGTGCCAGCAGCTTGTGGGACAGGGACAATTCATCCCTCCACTTT. It specifies CASSLWDRDNSSLHF.

This clonotype was recorded many times. This sequence joins TRBV29-1 and TRBJ2-5; 12 positions agree with TRBD2. V was pared by 7 bases and J by 10 bases, with 4 bases of the junction left unmatched. Germline-derived CDR1 and CDR2 are SQVTM and ANQGSEA. CDR3 size: 11 residues. CDR3 sequence: CSAGLAGRQYF. CDR3 nucleotide sequence: TGCAGCGCCGGACTAGCGGGACGCCAGTACTTC.

This chain joins TRBV12-3 or TRBV12-4 and TRBJ2-3; TRBD1 matches at 8 bases. The CDR3 runs 14 residues. Germline trimming cut 3 bases from V and 4 bases from J; bases unmatched to any gene: 3. In DNA, the CDR3 is TGTGCCAGCAGTTTTGCAGGGGGCGCAGATACGCAGTATTTT. Its protein product is CASSFAGGADTQYF.

The rearrangement links TRBV28 to TRBJ1-2; no clear D. Germline V lookup: CDR1 MDHEN, CDR2 SYDVKM. V was cut by 6 bases and J by 4 bases, with 15 bases left in between. The CDR3 is 14 residues long. The CDR3 region is CASSPQFTSYGYTF. The DNA for the CDR3 is TGTGCCAGCAGCCCCCAGTTTACTTCCTATGGCTACACCTTC.

There are a few counts of this clonotype. V is TRBV20-1 and J is TRBJ1-5, with 7 nucleotides matching TRBD1. Germline CDR1 and CDR2: DFQATT and SNEGSKA (reference sequence). The CDR3 runs to 13 residues. V was pared by 6 bases and J by 7 bases, with 9 bases of the junction left unmatched. CDR3 nucleotide sequence: TGCAGTGCCCCTCGACAGGGAGGCCAGCCCCAGCATTTT. It codes for CSAPRQGGQPQHF.

V usage is TRBV5-1 and J usage is TRBJ2-1; perhaps TRBD1 as D (5 bases). The CDR3 totals 13 residues. The germline V gene has CDR1 SGHRS and CDR2 YFSETQ. V was trimmed by 4 bases and J by 10 bases, leaving 15 bases between them. This chain's CDR3 is CASSGSVGQEQFF. The CDR3 DNA sequence: TGCGCCAGCAGCGGTTCTGTGGGGCAGGAGCAGTTCTTC.

V gene TRBV29-1 combines with J gene TRBJ2-7; 8 bases agree with TRBD1. Germline V gene sequence: CDR1 SQVTM, CDR2 ANQGSEA. With 1 base clipped from V and 6 bases from J, the junction kept 14 bases outside the gene matches. The CDR3 consists of 16 residues. CDR3 protein: CSVEGGAGQGLGEQYF. As DNA, the CDR3 is TGCAGCGTTGAAGGAGGTGCAGGACAGGGATTGGGCGAGCAGTACTTC.

There are a few counts of this clonotype. The rearrangement uses TRBV11-2 and TRBJ2-3, with 7 bases matching TRBD1. Germline V gene lookup returns CDR1 SGHAT and CDR2 FQNNGV. V gave up 4 bases and J gave up 4 bases; unmatched junction bases: 8. The CDR3 contains 15 residues. CDR3 protein: CASSSRQGRADTQYF. Written as DNA, the CDR3 is TGTGCCAGCAGCTCTCGACAGGGACGGGCAGATACGCAGTATTTT.

Only a few counts were recorded for this clonotype. CDR3 amino acids: CASSSRQGIYEQYF. The DNA for the CDR3 is TGTGCCAGCAGTTCCCGACAGGGGATCTACGAGCAGTACTTC. This sequence joins TRBV5-5 and TRBJ2-7; 8 bases are shared with TRBD1. Germline CDR1 SGHKS, CDR2 YYEKEE (reference sequence). The CDR3 loop spans 14 amino acids. V was clipped by 5 bases and J by 3 bases; unmatched bases: 7. Drawing the rest from reference TRBV5-5 and TRBJ2-7, the complete variable domain is DAGVTQSPTHLIKTRGQQVTLRCSPISGHKSVSWYQQVLGQGPQFIFQYYEKEERGRGNFPDRFSARQFPNYSSELNVNALLLGDSALYLCASSSRQGIYEQYFGPGTRLTVT.

Many counts were recorded for this clonotype. This chain uses TRBV10-3 with TRBJ2-7; no clear D. The ends were cut back, 8 bases at V and 6 bases at J, with 17 bases in the middle. Germline V lookup: CDR1 ENHRY, CDR2 SYGVKD. CDR3 length: 13 amino acids. The CDR3 protein is CAIGKVGRVEQYF. CDR3 sequence (DNA): TGTGCCATCGGCAAGGTGGGAAGGGTCGAGCAGTACTTC.

The rearrangement joins TRBV6-2 or TRBV6-3 to TRBJ2-3, with 7 bases that match TRBD1. With V trimmed by 5 bases and J by 0 bases, 5 bases remained unmatched. Germline lookup yields CDR1 MNHEY and CDR2 SVGEGT. This CDR3 has 15 residues. The CDR3 sequence is CASSRGLFSTDTQYF. CDR3 bases: TGTGCCAGCAGTAGGGGGCTTTTCAGCACAGATACGCAGTATTTT.

This clonotype showed up just a few times. The chain couples TRBV20-1 to TRBJ2-5; 8 bases map to TRBD1. This CDR3 region has 14 residues. Germline assignment: CDR1 DFQATT and CDR2 SNEGSKA (reference sequence). V dropped 3 bases and J dropped 4; count of bases not matched to a gene: 7. The CDR3 bases are TGCAGTGCTAGTTCTGACAGGGGATCAGAGACCCAGTACTTC. It specifies CSASSDRGSETQYF.

V usage is TRBV10-3 and J usage is TRBJ2-1; 13 bases map to TRBD2. Germline trimming cut 6 bases from V and 0 bases from J; bases unmatched to any gene: 14. This CDR3 has 20 amino acids. Per the germline V gene, CDR1 is ENHRY and CDR2 is SYGVKD. The CDR3, as DNA: TGTGCCATCAGGGCCGGGACTAGCGGGGAGCCTAGGAGCTCCTACAATGAGCAGTTCTTC. Protein sequence: CAIRAGTSGEPRSSYNEQFF.

This clonotype was recorded many times. The chain combines TRBV6-2 or TRBV6-3 with TRBJ2-1; TRBD2 matches 7 bases. Germline V gene data show CDR1 as MNHEY and CDR2 as SVGEGT. V dropped 5 bases and J dropped 1; count of bases not matched to a gene: 8. This CDR3 has 16 residues. The chain's CDR3 is CASSPSGLGSYNEQFF. The CDR3 DNA reads TGTGCCAGCAGTCCGTCCGGACTAGGGTCCTACAATGAGCAGTTCTTC.

At least ten counts were recorded for this clonotype. This chain uses TRBV7-9 with TRBJ1-5, with D perhaps matching TRBD1 (5 bases). Germline CDR1 is SEHNR and CDR2 is FQNEAQ (reference sequence). The V end lost 4 bases, the J end lost 6 bases, and 13 bases lay between the germline ends. The CDR3 runs 14 residues. This CDR3 reads CASSSSGPPQPQHF. The CDR3 DNA reads as TGTGCCAGCAGCTCTTCGGGGCCGCCTCAGCCCCAGCATTTT.

The genes are TRBV12-3 or TRBV12-4 and TRBJ2-5; no clear D gene. The CDR3 extends over 12 amino acids. Trimming pared 5 bases from V and 5 bases from J, leaving 9 bases between. The CDR3 coding sequence is TGTGCCAGCAGTCTAGTATCGGAGACCCAGTACTTC. It encodes CASSLVSETQYF.

This chain links TRBV29-1 with TRBJ1-2, with a tentative D call TRBD1 (5 bases). The CDR3 runs 11 residues. V shed 6 bases and J shed 6 bases, with 11 bases lying between them. Germline assignment: CDR1 SQVTM and CDR2 ANQGSEA. CDR3 protein: CSVQGGDGYTF. The CDR3 nucleotides are TGCAGCGTCCAAGGAGGGGATGGCTACACCTTC.

This clonotype was seen only a few times. This chain uses TRBV29-1 with TRBJ2-1, with D uncertain. Germline loops: CDR1 SQVTM, CDR2 ANQGSEA. The germline V and J ends were trimmed by 3 bases and 3 bases, with 12 bases remaining between them. CDR3 length: 14 residues. The CDR3 region is CSVESQVYYNEQFF. The CDR3, as DNA: TGCAGCGTTGAGAGTCAGGTATACTACAATGAGCAGTTCTTC.

This clonotype was seen many times. The V gene is TRBV11-2, the J gene TRBJ1-6; possibly TRBD1 for D (6 bases). CDR3 length: 14 residues. Trimming took 3 bases from V and 14 from J, leaving 17 bases between them. Germline CDR1 and CDR2: SGHAT and FQNNGV. The CDR3 sequence: CASSLGGASKALHF. Written as DNA, the CDR3 is TGTGCCAGCAGCTTGGGGGGGGCAAGTAAGGCCCTCCACTTT.

This clonotype has more than one count but fewer than ten. The J gene is TRBJ2-1, the V gene TRBV7-3, with D perhaps matching TRBD2 (5 bases). CDR1 and CDR2 (germline): SGHTA, FQGTGA. V dropped 5 bases and J dropped 9 bases, with 14 bases sitting between them. CDR3 length: 13 residues. The CDR3 DNA sequence: TGTGCCAGCAGCCTATCCGAGGGCTTTGAGCAGTTCTTC. Its translation is CASSLSEGFEQFF.